The clone carrying this T cell receptor beta chain has just one count. The entry originates in a study of control samples from healthy donors and cancer patients. Sequencing was performed with immunoSEQ multiplex PCR; in TCRdb, only in-frame clones are kept and a portion is missing. The sample includes 110,000 to 150,000 clones, roughly nine tenths of them seen just once. The trim removed 1 base at V and 0 bases at J, leaving 4 bases unmatched. The CDR3 spans 16 residues. CDR1 is MGHRA and CDR2 is YSYEKL in the germline V gene. V gene TRBV4-1 combines with J gene TRBJ2-5; 8 positions agree with TRBD2. The TCR was taken from a woman aged 25 to 39 in good health. Source material: blood. CDR3 residues: CASSQGLAMYQETQYF. In nucleotides, the CDR3 is TGCGCCAGCAGCCAAGGACTAGCGATGTACCAAGAGACCCAGTACTTC.